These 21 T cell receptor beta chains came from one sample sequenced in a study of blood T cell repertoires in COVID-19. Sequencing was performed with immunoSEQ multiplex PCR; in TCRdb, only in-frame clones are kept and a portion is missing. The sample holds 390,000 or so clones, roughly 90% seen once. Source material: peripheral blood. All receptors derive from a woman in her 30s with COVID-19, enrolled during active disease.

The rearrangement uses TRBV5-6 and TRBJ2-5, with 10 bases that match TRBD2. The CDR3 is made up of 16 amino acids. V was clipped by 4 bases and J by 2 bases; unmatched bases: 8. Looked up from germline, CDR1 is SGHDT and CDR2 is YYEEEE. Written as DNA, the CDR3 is TGTGCCAGCAGCCCGGGGACTAGCGATCTACAAGAGACCCAGTACTTC. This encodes CASSPGTSDLQETQYF.

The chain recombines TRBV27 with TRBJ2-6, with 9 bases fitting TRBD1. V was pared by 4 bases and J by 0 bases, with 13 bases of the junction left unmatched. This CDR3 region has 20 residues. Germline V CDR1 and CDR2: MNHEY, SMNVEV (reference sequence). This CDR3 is CASSSIRQGVLLSGANVLTF. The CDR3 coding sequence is TGTGCCAGCAGTTCCATTCGACAGGGGGTTTTGCTCTCTGGGGCCAACGTCCTGACTTTC.

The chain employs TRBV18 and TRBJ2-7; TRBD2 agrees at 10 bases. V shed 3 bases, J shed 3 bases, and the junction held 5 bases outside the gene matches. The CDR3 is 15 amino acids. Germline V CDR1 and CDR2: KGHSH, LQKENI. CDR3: CASSPGLAADYEQYF. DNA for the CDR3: TGTGCCAGCTCACCCGGACTAGCGGCGGACTACGAGCAGTACTTC.

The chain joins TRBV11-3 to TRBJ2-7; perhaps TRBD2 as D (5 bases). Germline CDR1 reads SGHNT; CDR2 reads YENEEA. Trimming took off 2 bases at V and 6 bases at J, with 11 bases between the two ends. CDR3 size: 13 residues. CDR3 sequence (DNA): TGTGCCAGCAGCTTACGAGGGCCGGGCGAGCAGTACGTC. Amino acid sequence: CASSLRGPGEQYV.

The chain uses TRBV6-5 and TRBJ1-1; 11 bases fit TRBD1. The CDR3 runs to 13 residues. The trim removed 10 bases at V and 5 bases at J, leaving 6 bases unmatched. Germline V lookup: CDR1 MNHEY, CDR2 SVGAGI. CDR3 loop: CAISRDRGTEAFF. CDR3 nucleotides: TGTGCCATCTCCCGGGACAGGGGGACTGAAGCTTTCTTT.

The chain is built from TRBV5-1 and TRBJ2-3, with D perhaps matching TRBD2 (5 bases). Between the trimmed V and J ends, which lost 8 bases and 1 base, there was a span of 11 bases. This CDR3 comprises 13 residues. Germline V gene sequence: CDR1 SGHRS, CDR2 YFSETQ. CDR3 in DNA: TGCGCCAGTGCTGGGAGTGGCACAGATACGCAGTATTTT. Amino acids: CASAGSGTDTQYF.

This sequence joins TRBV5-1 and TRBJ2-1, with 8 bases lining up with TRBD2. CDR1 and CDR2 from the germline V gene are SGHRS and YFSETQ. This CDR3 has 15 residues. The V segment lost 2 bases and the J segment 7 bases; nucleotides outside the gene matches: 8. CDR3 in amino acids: CASSLRTSNGNEQFF. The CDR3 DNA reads TGCGCCAGCAGCTTACGGACTAGCAACGGGAATGAGCAGTTCTTC.

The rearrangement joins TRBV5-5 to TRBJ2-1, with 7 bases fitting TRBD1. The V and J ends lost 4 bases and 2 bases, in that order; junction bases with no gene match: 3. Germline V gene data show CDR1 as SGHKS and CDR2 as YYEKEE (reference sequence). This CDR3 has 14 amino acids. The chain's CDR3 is CASSPGTAYNEQFF. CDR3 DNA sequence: TGTGCCAGCAGCCCCGGGACAGCCTACAATGAGCAGTTCTTC.

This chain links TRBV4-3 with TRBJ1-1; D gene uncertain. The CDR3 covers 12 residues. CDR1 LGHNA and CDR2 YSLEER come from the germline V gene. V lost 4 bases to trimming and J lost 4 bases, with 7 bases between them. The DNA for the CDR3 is TGCGCCAGCAGCCTGGAGGGCACTGAAGCTTTCTTT. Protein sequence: CASSLEGTEAFF.

Here the CDR3 reads CASSQEGGYGETQYF. CDR3 DNA sequence: TGCGCCAGCAGCCAAGAAGGCGGCTACGGAGAGACCCAGTACTTC. The V call is TRBV4-3, the J call TRBJ2-5; D remains unclear. V was shortened by 0 bases and J by 4 bases, with 12 bases between the two germline ends. CDR3 length: 15 amino acids. Per germline, CDR1 LGHNA and CDR2 YSLEER.

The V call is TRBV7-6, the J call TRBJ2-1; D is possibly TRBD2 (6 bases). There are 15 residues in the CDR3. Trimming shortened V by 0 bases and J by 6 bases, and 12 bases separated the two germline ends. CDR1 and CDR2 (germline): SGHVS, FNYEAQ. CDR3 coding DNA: TGTGCCAGCAGCTTAGCGGGAGGAATTGGCAATGAGCAGTTCTTC. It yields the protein CASSLAGGIGNEQFF.

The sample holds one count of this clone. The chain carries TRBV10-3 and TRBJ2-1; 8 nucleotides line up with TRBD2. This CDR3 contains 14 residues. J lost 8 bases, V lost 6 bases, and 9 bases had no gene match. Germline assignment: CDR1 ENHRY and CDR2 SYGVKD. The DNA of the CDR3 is TGTGCCATCAGCAAGACGGGGGGGCCGGATGAGCAGTTCTTC. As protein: CAISKTGGPDEQFF.

This CDR3 is CAWSTGEATEAFF. The DNA of the CDR3 is TGTGCCTGGTCTACAGGGGAGGCCACTGAAGCTTTCTTT. This chain connects TRBV30 to TRBJ1-1; 7 nucleotides align to TRBD1. Trimming at V came to 5 bases and at J to 4 bases, leaving 7 bases not matched to a gene. The germline V gene has CDR1 GTSNPN and CDR2 SVGIG (reference sequence). There are 13 residues in the CDR3.

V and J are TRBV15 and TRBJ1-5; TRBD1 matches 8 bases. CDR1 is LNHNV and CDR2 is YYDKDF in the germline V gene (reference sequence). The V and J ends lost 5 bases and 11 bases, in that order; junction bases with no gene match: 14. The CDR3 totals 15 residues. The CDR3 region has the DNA TGTGCCACCAGCCCAAACGGGCAGGGGGCGGTGACCCAGCATTTT. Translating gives CATSPNGQGAVTQHF. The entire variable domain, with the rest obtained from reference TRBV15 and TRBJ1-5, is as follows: DAMVIQNPRYQVTQFGKPVTLSCSQTLNHNVMYWYQQKSSQAPKLLFHYYDKDFNNEADTPDNFQSRRPNTSFCFLDIRSPGLGDTAMYLCATSPNGQGAVTQHFGDGTRLSIL.

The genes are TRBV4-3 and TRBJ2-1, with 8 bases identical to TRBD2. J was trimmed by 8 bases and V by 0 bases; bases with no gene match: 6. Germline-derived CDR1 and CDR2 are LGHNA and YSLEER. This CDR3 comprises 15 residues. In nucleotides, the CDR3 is TGCGCCAGCAGCCAAGAAGGGACTAGTTCCCATGAGCAGTTCTTC. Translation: CASSQEGTSSHEQFF.

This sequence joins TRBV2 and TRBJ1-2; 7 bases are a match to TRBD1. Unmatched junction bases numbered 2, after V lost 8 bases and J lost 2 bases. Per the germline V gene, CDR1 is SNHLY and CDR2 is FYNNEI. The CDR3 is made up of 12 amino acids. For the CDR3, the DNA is TGTGCCAGCGGACAGGAGAACTATGGCTACACCTTC. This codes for CASGQENYGYTF.

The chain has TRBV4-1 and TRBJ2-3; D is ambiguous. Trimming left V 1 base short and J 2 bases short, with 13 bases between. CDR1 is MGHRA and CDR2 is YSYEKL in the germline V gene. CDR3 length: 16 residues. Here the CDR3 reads CASSQGRASYTDTQYF. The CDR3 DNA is TGCGCCAGCAGCCAAGGACGAGCGAGCTACACAGATACGCAGTATTTT.

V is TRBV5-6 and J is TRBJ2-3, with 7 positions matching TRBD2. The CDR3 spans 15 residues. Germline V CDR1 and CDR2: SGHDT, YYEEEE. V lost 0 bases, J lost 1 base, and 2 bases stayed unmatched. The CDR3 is CASSLVLAGTDTQYF. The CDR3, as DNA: TGTGCCAGCAGCTTGGTGCTAGCGGGCACAGATACGCAGTATTTT.

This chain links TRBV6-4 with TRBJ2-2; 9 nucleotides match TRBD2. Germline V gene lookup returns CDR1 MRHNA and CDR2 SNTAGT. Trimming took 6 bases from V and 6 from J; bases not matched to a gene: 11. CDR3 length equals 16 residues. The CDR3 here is CASSPDSGRYPGELFF. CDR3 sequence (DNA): TGTGCCAGCAGCCCAGATAGCGGGAGATACCCCGGGGAGCTGTTTTTT.

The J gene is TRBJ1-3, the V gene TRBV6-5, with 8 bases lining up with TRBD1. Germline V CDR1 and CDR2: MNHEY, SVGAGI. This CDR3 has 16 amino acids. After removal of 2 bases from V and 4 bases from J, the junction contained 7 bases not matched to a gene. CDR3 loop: CASSYDRGEAGNTIYF. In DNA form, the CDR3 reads TGTGCCAGCAGTTACGACAGGGGTGAAGCAGGAAACACCATATATTTT.

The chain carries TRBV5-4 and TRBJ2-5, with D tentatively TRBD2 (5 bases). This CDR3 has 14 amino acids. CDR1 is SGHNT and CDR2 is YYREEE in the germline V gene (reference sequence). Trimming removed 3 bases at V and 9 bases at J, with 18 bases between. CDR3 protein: CASSWTPPGEPQYF. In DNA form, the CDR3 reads TGTGCCAGCAGCTGGACCCCTCCTGGGGAGCCCCAGTACTTC.